This passage covers 10 T cell receptor beta chains from one sample sequenced in a study of cytomegalovirus exposure and HLA in healthy donors. Primers for the PCR totalled 60 Vbeta and 13 Jbeta. The assay was immunoSEQ multiplex PCR, and TCRdb's table has in-frame clones only and misses some. The sample has about 140,000 clones; around 87% are singletons. The source material was PBMCs. The receptor source for this set is a woman aged 25 to 39 in good health and CMV-seronegative.

V usage is TRBV7-8 and J usage is TRBJ2-7; no reliable D call. This CDR3 has 13 amino acids. With 1 base removed from V and 2 bases from J, the gap between germline ends came to 6 bases. CDR1 and CDR2 from the germline V gene are SGHVS and FQNEAQ. DNA for the CDR3: TGTGCCAGCAGCTTAGTAGAGACCTACGAGCAGTACTTC. It codes for CASSLVETYEQYF.

This rearrangement joins TRBV4-2 to TRBJ2-5; 7 bases fit TRBD2. The J call is in doubt because the DNA end fits TRBJ2-7 better. Germline assignment: CDR1 LGHNA and CDR2 YNFKEQ. This CDR3 has 17 amino acids. The CDR3 reads CASSQDHDGGNSYEQYF. DNA for the CDR3: TGTGCCAGCAGCCAAGATCATGACGGGGGGAACTCCTACGAGCAGTACTTC.

The CDR3 sequence is CASSLTGLKSSWGYTF. CDR3 DNA sequence: TGTGCCAGCAGCCTCACGGGACTGAAATCCTCCTGGGGCTACACCTTC. The V and J genes are TRBV28 and TRBJ1-2, with a weak D call TRBD1 (5 bases). CDR3 length: 16 residues. With 6 bases removed from V and 8 bases from J, the gap between germline ends came to 25 bases. Germline CDR1 MDHEN, CDR2 SYDVKM.

This sequence joins TRBV6-1 and TRBJ2-5, with 8 nucleotides matching TRBD1. Losses at the gene ends were 7 bases for V and 7 bases for J; bases not matched to a gene: 14. The CDR3 has 15 amino acids. The germline CDR1 and CDR2 sequences are MNHNS and SASEGT. The CDR3: CASMEFRTGLVTQYF. In DNA form, the CDR3 reads TGTGCCAGCATGGAATTCCGGACAGGGCTAGTGACCCAGTACTTC.

This chain connects TRBV19 to TRBJ1-2; perhaps TRBD1 as D (6 bases). V was clipped by 5 bases and J by 5 bases, with 6 bases between them. CDR3 length: 11 amino acids. Per germline, CDR1 LNHDA and CDR2 SQIVND (reference sequence). The CDR3 coding sequence is TGTGCCAGTAGTCAGGGGTATGGCTACACCTTC. Encoded protein: CASSQGYGYTF.

The V and J genes are TRBV4-1 and TRBJ2-1, with D tentatively TRBD2 (5 bases). V dropped 0 bases and J dropped 5 bases, with 17 bases sitting between them. The germline gives CDR1 MGHRA, CDR2 YSYEKL. The CDR3 runs 17 residues. The CDR3 region is CASSQDFLRRADNEQFF. As DNA, the CDR3 is TGCGCCAGCAGCCAAGATTTTTTGCGCAGAGCGGACAATGAGCAGTTCTTC.

J is TRBJ2-1 and V is TRBV18, with TRBD1 identical over 7 bases. This CDR3 is built from 15 residues. Germline trimming cut 2 bases from V and 0 bases from J; bases unmatched to any gene: 1. The germline CDR1 and CDR2 sequences are KGHSH and LQKENI. The CDR3 is CASSPRTGSYNEQFF. The CDR3 DNA is TGTGCCAGCTCACCAAGGACAGGCTCCTACAATGAGCAGTTCTTC.

The chain combines TRBV9 with TRBJ1-1; maybe TRBD1 (6 bases). V shed 6 bases and J shed 5 bases, with 14 bases lying between them. Looked up from germline, CDR1 is SGDLS and CDR2 is YYNGEE. The CDR3 loop spans 13 amino acids. For the CDR3, the DNA is TGTGCCAGCAACCTAGGGGGGGGGACTGAAGCTTTCTTT. Amino acid sequence: CASNLGGGTEAFF.

This chain connects TRBV28 to TRBJ2-7; TRBD1 matches 11 bases. Unmatched junction bases numbered 4, after V lost 6 bases and J lost 0 bases. The V gene's germline CDR1 is MDHEN and CDR2 SYDVKM. The CDR3 consists of 15 residues. The CDR3 protein is CASRTGTGGSYEQYF. Here the CDR3 DNA reads TGTGCCAGCAGAACCGGGACAGGGGGCTCCTACGAGCAGTACTTC.

This clone appeared once. The V call is TRBV6-4, the J call TRBJ1-5, with TRBD1 matching 11 bases. The CDR3 covers 20 residues. V shed 3 bases and J 2 bases; nucleotides not matched to a gene: 15. From germline, CDR1 is MRHNA and CDR2 SNTAGT. The CDR3, as DNA: TGTGCCAGCAGTGATCGCAAGGGGACAGGGGGTGGTTTTGGCAATCAGCCCCAGCATTTT. It specifies CASSDRKGTGGGFGNQPQHF.